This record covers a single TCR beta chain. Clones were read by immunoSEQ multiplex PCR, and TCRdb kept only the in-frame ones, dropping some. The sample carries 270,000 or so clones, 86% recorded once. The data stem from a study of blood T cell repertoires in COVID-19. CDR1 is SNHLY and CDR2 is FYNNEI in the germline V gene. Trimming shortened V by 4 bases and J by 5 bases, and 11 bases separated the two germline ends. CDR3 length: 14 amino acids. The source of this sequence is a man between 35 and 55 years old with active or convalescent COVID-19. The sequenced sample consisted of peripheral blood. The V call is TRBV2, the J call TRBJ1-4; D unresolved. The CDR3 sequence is CASSGGGLNEKLFF. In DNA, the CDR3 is TGTGCCAGCAGTGGAGGAGGCCTAAATGAAAAACTGTTTTTT. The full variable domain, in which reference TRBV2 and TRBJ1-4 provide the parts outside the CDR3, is EPEVTQTPSHQVTQMGQEVILRCVPISNHLYFYWYRQILGQKVEFLVSFYNNEISEKSEIFDDQFSVERPDGSNFTLKIRSTKLEDSAMYFCASSGGGLNEKLFFGSGTQLSVL.